Listed here is a single T cell receptor beta chain. Its antigen is not known. The data stem from a study of beta chain features in type 1 diabetes. Findings and caveats of the study: Shortening that was moderate but significant affected the TCRB CDR3s of Type 1 diabetes patients in all four CD4+ subsets. Patients with type 1 diabetes carried fewer insertions and had more deletions at their VDJ junctions.

cDNA synthesis used the whole RNA isolate, giving expressed TCRB sequences. The protocol was immunoSEQ multiplex PCR, while the TCRdb copy is restricted to in-frame clones and leaves out a portion. The data show 250,000 to 350,000 clones, with around an eighth seen just once and under 0.02% held by the top ten. There are 15 residues in the CDR3. Germline V lookup: CDR1 SGDLS, CDR2 YYNGEE. The J segment lost 7 bases and the V segment lost 1 base, leaving 8 bases of the junction unmatched. The sample comprised naive CD4+ T cells from blood. The chain is built from TRBV9 and TRBJ1-2, with 9 bases fitting TRBD1. The receptor was derived from a young man with type 1 diabetes. The CDR3 reads CASSVTGTGTFGYTF. CDR3 nucleotide sequence: TGTGCCAGCAGCGTAACCGGGACAGGGACTTTTGGCTACACCTTC.